What follows are 10 T cell receptor beta chains derived from one specimen sequenced in a study of sequential checkpoint blockade in melanoma. Treatment here: randomized to nivolumab then ipilimumab (arm A) or the reverse (arm B). Some clones are missing from TCRdb's copy, which holds only in-frame ones; the method was immunoSEQ multiplex PCR. Of 18,000 or so clones listed, approximately 81% are singletons. Source: CD8+ T cells sorted from blood (inferred from file names), taken from a patient given nivolumab and ipilimumab in sequence. The receptors here all came from a human donor with melanoma.

V usage is TRBV5-1 and J usage is TRBJ2-5; D might be TRBD1 (6 bases). This CDR3 has 14 residues. Trimming removed 0 bases from V and 5 bases from J, with 11 bases in between. Germline CDR1 is SGHRS and CDR2 is YFSETQ. In DNA, the CDR3 is TGCGCCAGCAGCTTGGCTGTACAGGGTGAGACCCAGTACTTC. It translates to CASSLAVQGETQYF.

This clone occurred once. The chain combines TRBV28 with TRBJ2-1; a weak D match, TRBD1 (6 bases). The length of the CDR3 is 13 residues. Per the germline V gene, CDR1 is MDHEN and CDR2 is SYDVKM. The V and J ends lost 7 bases and 3 bases respectively, with 10 bases between them. The CDR3 DNA reads as TGTGCCAGCACCAGGACAGACTACAATGAGCAGTTCTTC. It specifies CASTRTDYNEQFF.

The V call is TRBV19, the J call TRBJ2-5; TRBD1 is a possible D gene (5 bases). Germline assignment: CDR1 LNHDA and CDR2 SQIVND (reference sequence). Trimming took 5 bases from V and 0 from J, leaving 19 bases between them. The CDR3 totals 17 residues. The CDR3 loop is CASSPSTKGRDQETQYF. The CDR3 DNA sequence: TGTGCCAGTAGTCCTTCTACCAAGGGGCGCGACCAAGAGACCCAGTACTTC. Combining the CDR3 with reference TRBV19 and TRBJ2-5 gives the whole variable domain DGGITQSPKYLFRKEGQNVTLSCEQNLNHDAMYWYRQDPGQGLRLIYYSQIVNDFQKGDIAEGYSVSREKKESFPLTVTSAQKNPTAFYLCASSPSTKGRDQETQYFGPGTRLLVL.

The chain uses TRBV6-5 and TRBJ1-6; 9 nucleotides agree with TRBD1. In germline, CDR1 is MNHEY, CDR2 SVGAGI. This CDR3 region has 12 residues. The J segment lost 12 bases and the V segment lost 11 bases, leaving 8 bases of the junction unmatched. In nucleotides, the CDR3 is TGTGCCTCCCGGACAGGGGCATTACCCCTCCACTTT. Translating it yields CASRTGALPLHF.

This clone was seen just once. The chain joins TRBV6-5 to TRBJ2-1; TRBD1 matches 8 bases. CDR1 and CDR2 from the germline V gene are MNHEY and SVGAGI. The V segment lost 5 bases and the J segment 5 bases; nucleotides outside the gene matches: 8. The CDR3 totals 15 residues. CDR3 DNA sequence: TGTGCCAGCAGTGTACCGGGACAGGCCCACAATGAGCAGTTCTTC. Protein sequence: CASSVPGQAHNEQFF.

J is TRBJ1-6 and V is TRBV27; no definite D call. The CDR3 runs to 13 residues. CDR1 MNHEY and CDR2 SMNVEV come from the germline V gene (reference sequence). The V gene lost 5 bases and the J gene lost 9 bases, with 11 bases spanning the gap. CDR3 amino acids: CASSLGGISPLHF. The CDR3 DNA sequence: TGTGCCAGCAGTCTAGGTGGTATTTCACCCCTCCACTTT.

This clone was counted between two and nine times. The rearrangement joins TRBV6-9 to TRBJ1-2; 7 nucleotides line up with TRBD1. V lost 5 bases, J lost 6 bases, and 9 bases stayed unmatched. The length of the CDR3 is 14 residues. Germline CDR1 and CDR2: MNHGY and SVAAGI. DNA for the CDR3: TGTGCCAGCAGTGAACAGAGACAGGGAGATGGCTACACCTTC. This sequence encodes CASSEQRQGDGYTF.

As DNA, the CDR3 is TGTGCCAGAAGCTTGGAAGGGACTAGCGGGAGTCAAAGGGACGAGCAGTACTTC. Protein product: CARSLEGTSGSQRDEQYF. The chain employs TRBV4-2 and TRBJ2-7; 14 nucleotides line up with TRBD2. Germline V CDR1 and CDR2: LGHNA, YNFKEQ. The CDR3 has 18 residues. Unmatched junction bases numbered 18, after V lost 9 bases and J lost 5 bases.

The rearrangement uses TRBV27 and TRBJ2-3; D might be TRBD1 (5 bases). The CDR3 runs 13 residues. CDR1 and CDR2 (germline): MNHEY, SMNVEV (reference sequence). V dropped 6 bases and J dropped 2 bases, with 9 bases sitting between them. CDR3 residues: CASRRGFTDTQYF. CDR3 sequence (DNA): TGTGCCAGCAGAAGGGGTTTCACAGATACGCAGTATTTT.

DNA of the CDR3: TGTGCCAGTAGTATACTGGGAGGGAATGAGCAGTTCTTC. Amino acids: CASSILGGNEQFF. V gene TRBV19 combines with J gene TRBJ2-1; TRBD2 matches 7 bases. V trimming: 2 bases; J trimming: 7 bases; junction bases outside the gene matches: 2. The CDR3 runs 13 residues. CDR1 and CDR2 from the germline V gene are LNHDA and SQIVND (reference sequence).